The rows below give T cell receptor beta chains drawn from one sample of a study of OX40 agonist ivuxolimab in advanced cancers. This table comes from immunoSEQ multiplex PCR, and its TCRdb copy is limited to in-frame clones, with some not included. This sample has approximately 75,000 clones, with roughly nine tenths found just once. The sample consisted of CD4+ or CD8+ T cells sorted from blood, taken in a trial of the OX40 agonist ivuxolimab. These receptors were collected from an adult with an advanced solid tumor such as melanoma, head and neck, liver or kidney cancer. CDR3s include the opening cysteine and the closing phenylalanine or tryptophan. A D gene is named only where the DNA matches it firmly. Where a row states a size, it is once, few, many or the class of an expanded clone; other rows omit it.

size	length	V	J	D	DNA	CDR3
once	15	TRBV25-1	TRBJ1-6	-	TGTGCCAGCACTCCAGGGAGCGCGGGGAATTCACCCCTCCACTTT	CASTPGSAGNSPLHF
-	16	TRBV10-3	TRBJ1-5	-	TGTGCCATCAGTGACAGGGGCGGATATAGCAATCAGCCCCAGCATTTT	CAISDRGGYSNQPQHF
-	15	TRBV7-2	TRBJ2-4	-	TGTGCCAGCAGCTCCTACCTAGAGGCCAAAAACATTCAGTACTTC	CASSSYLEAKNIQYF
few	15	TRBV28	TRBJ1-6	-	TGTGCCAGCAGTCCCCGGGACGGGTATAATTCACCCCTCCACTTT	CASSPRDGYNSPLHF
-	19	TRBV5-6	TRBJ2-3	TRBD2	TGTGCCAGCAGCCCGGAGGGGTCGGCTAGCGGGGGTTACACAGATACGCAGTATTTT	CASSPEGSASGGYTDTQYF
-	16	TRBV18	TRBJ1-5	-	TGTGCCAGCTCACTCAAAGGAAGCAATAGCAATCAGCCCCAGCATTTT	CASSLKGSNSNQPQHF
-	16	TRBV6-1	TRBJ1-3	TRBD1	TGTGCCAGCAGTGACGGTGGGTCAGGGGGCAGAGACACCATATATTTT	CASSDGGSGGRDTIYF
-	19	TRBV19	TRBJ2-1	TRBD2	TGTGCCAGTAGTACCCCGACTAGCGGGGCGTCCCTCCTAGACAATGAGCAGTTCTTC	CASSTPTSGASLLDNEQFF
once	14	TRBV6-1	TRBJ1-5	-	TGTGCCAGCAGTGAGAGTCAGGGGAGGCAGCCCCAGCATTTT	CASSESQGRQPQHF
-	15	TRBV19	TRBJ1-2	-	TGTGCCAGTACCGGGGGGGACACCACTAACTATGGCTACACCTTC	CASTGGDTTNYGYTF
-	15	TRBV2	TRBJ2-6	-	TGTGCCAGCAGTGTAGAGGGCGCTGGGGCCAACGTCCTGACTTTC	CASSVEGAGANVLTF
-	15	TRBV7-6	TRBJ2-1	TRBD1	TGTGCCAGCAGCTTGGGACAGGGGTCCTACAATGAGCAGTTCTTC	CASSLGQGSYNEQFF
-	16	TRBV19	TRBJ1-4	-	TGTGCCAGTAGTCTGCGAGGTGCCGCAACTAATGAAAAACTGTTTTTT	CASSLRGAATNEKLFF
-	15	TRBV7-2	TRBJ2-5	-	TGTGCCAGCAGCTTAAACGGGGGAGGGGGCAAGACCCAGTACTTC	CASSLNGGGGKTQYF
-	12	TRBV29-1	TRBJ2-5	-	TGCAGCGTGGGGGGACTCCGGGAGACCCAGTACTTC	CSVGGLRETQYF
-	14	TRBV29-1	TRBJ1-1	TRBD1	TGCAGCGGGACAGGACAGGGTTGGAACACTGAAGCTTTCTTT	CSGTGQGWNTEAFF
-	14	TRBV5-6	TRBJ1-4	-	TGTGCCAGCAGCTTAGGTATCAGCCGTGAAAAACTGTTTTTT	CASSLGISREKLFF
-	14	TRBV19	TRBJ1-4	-	TGTGCCAGTAGTATGCTAGGGCCCGATGAAAAACTGTTTTTT	CASSMLGPDEKLFF
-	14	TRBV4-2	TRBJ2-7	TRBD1	TGTGCCAGCAGCCAGGGACAGGGGGGGAAAGAGCAGTACTTC	CASSQGQGGKEQYF
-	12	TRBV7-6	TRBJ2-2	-	TGTGCCAGCAACCAATTTACCGGGGAGCTGTTTTTT	CASNQFTGELFF
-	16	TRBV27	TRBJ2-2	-	TGTGCCAGCAGTTTATCCCGACGGAGGAACACCGGGGAGCTGTTTTTT	CASSLSRRRNTGELFF
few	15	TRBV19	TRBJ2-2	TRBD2	TGTGCCAGTGGACTAGCGGGAGACGGGAGCGGGGAGCTGTTTTTT	CASGLAGDGSGELFF
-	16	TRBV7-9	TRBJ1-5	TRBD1	TGTGCCAGCAGCCCATGGACAGGGGCGGACAATCAGCCCCAGCATTTT	CASSPWTGADNQPQHF
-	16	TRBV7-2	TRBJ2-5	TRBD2	TGTGCCAGCAGCTCTCTCGGACGCGGGAGGGCGGCGACCCAGTACTTC	CASSSLGRGRAATQYF
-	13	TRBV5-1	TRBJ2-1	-	TGCGCCAGCAGCTTGGTTCCGGGCAATGAGCAGTTCTTC	CASSLVPGNEQFF
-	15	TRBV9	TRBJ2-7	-	TGTGCCAGCAGCGTAGGAGGTGAGGGCAACAGCGAGCAGTACTTC	CASSVGGEGNSEQYF
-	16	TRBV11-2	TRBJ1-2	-	TGTGCCAGCAGCTTATTGTTCTACGACGGGAACTATGGCTACACCTTC	CASSLLFYDGNYGYTF
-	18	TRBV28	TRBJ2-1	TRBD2	TGTGCCAGCAGTTTATTTTACGTTGAGCGGGGGGGCTCAAATGAGCAGTTCTTC	CASSLFYVERGGSNEQFF
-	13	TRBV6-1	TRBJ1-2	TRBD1	TGTGCCAGCAGTGCGGGACAGGGACGGGGCTACACCTTC	CASSAGQGRGYTF
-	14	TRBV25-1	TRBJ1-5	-	TGTGCCAGCAGTGAAGCGGGGACTGATCAGCCCCAGCATTTT	CASSEAGTDQPQHF
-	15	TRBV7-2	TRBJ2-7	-	TGTGCCAGCAGCAGCCAAACGACAGGTACCGACGAGCAGTACTTC	CASSSQTTGTDEQYF
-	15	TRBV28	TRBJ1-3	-	TGTGCCAGCAGTTCCGCCACCGGCTCTGGAAACACCATATATTTT	CASSSATGSGNTIYF
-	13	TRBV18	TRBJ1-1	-	TGTGCCAGCTCACCTGGCCGGGCAACTGAAGCTTTCTTT	CASSPGRATEAFF
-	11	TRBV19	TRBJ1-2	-	TGTGCCGCCCAGGCCAACTATGGCTACACCTTC	CAAQANYGYTF
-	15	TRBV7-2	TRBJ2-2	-	TGTGCCAGCAGCTTAGCTCACTGGGCGGCCGGGGAGCTGTTTTTT	CASSLAHWAAGELFF
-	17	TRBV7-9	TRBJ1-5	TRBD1	TGTGCCAGCAGCTCCCGGGACAGGGGGCTGGAAAATCAGCCCCAGCATTTT	CASSSRDRGLENQPQHF
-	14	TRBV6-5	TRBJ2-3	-	TGTGCCAGCAGTTACTCGAGTGGGGCAGATACGCAGTATTTT	CASSYSSGADTQYF
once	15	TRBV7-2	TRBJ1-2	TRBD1	TGTGCCAGCAGCTTCGGGGACAGGGCGGAAGGAGGCTACACCTTC	CASSFGDRAEGGYTF
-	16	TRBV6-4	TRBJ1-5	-	TGTGCCAGCAGTGACTGGCAGGACTTTAGCAATCAGCCCCAGCATTTT	CASSDWQDFSNQPQHF
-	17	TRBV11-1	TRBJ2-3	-	TGTGCCAGCAGCTTTAACCTCCAGGGGGAGGGCACAGATACGCAGTATTTT	CASSFNLQGEGTDTQYF
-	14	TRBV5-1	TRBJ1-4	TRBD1	TGCGCCAGCAGCCAGGACAGGATTAATGAAAAACTGTTTTTT	CASSQDRINEKLFF